This T cell receptor beta chain stems from a study of blood T cell repertoires in COVID-19. The overall study: Researchers got acute and convalescent COVID-19 samples from the United States, Italy and Spain. The analysed material was cDNA or gDNA that came from T cells, B-cell-depleted T cells, or PBMCs.

Authors' data handling: The authors estimated nucleated cell counts from reference gene primer amplification. Clones were sequenced by immunoSEQ multiplex PCR, and TCRdb holds only the in-frame ones, with some missing. V and J calls and clone size are as listed in that table; D and trimming were resolved from the DNA. The sample yields about 52,000 clones, about 80% seen once. This clonotype originated in a man in his 70s with active COVID-19. The source material was peripheral blood.

The CDR3 nucleotides are TGTGCCAGTAGACCGGGACAGGGCCTCGTTGATGAGCAGTTCTTC. Translating it yields CASRPGQGLVDEQFF. This rearrangement joins TRBV19 to TRBJ2-1; 9 nucleotides match TRBD1. The CDR3 extends over 15 amino acids. The germline V gene encodes CDR1 LNHDA and CDR2 SQIVND (reference sequence). V was pared by 6 bases and J by 8 bases, with 11 bases of the junction left unmatched.